This T cell receptor beta chain was captured by sequencing in a study of T cell responses to AZD1222 COVID-19 vaccine. The data were produced by immunoSEQ multiplex PCR, yet TCRdb's version contains in-frame clones alone and is incomplete. The data contain 72,000 or so clones, 85% of them singletons. Study findings and constraints: Clonal diversity was possibly underestimated; the donors were predominantly white British and more often female. Once two AZD1222 doses were given, Spike-specific TCR breadth and depth went up.

Comment on this clone: Its antigen is unidentified.

This CDR3 has 15 residues. Germline V gives CDR1 SGHKS, CDR2 YYEKEE (reference sequence). The V end was cut by 0 bases, the J end by 0 bases, with 7 bases between. Sample: peripheral blood, taken on day 0 of AZD1222 vaccination. The source of this sequence is an adult in good health. The genes are TRBV5-5 and TRBJ1-3; D gene unclear. The DNA for the CDR3 is TGTGCCAGCAGCTTGGAGATATACTCTGGAAACACCATATATTTT. This encodes CASSLEIYSGNTIYF.